This TCR beta chain was captured by sequencing in a study of identical twins. The CDR3 loop spans 16 amino acids. With 2 bases clipped from V and 4 bases from J, the junction kept 10 bases outside the gene matches. Per germline, CDR1 LGHDT and CDR2 YNNKEL (reference sequence). Points from the study as a whole: Beta clonotypes that were abundant in cord blood contained fewer insertions, a pattern absent from memory repertoires.

This clonotype was observed many times. What it binds is not known. All donors were healthy, and all were Caucasian. A universal primer binding site was introduced by template switching. The final cDNA contained unique molecular identifiers. One entry per CDR3 protein results from TCRdb running MiXCR on the 5' RACE reads. The data hold fewer than 250,000 distinct CDR3 sequences, with roughly 7.5% observed a single time. This sample was shared with a second study, whose subject was yellow fever vaccine responses in identical twins.

The chain links TRBV3-1 to TRBJ2-7; 8 positions agree with TRBD2. The clonotype comes from a woman between 18 and 30 years old in good health. Sequenced sample: CD8+ T cells sorted from blood. CDR3 protein: CASSQNSGGPLYEQYV. The CDR3 region has the DNA TGTGCCAGCAGCCAAAATTCGGGGGGGCCTCTGTACGAGCAGTACGTC.